Below are 25 T cell receptor beta chains sequenced from a single sample in a study of shared clonotypes between healthy human individuals. Method: immunoSEQ multiplex PCR; TCRdb's copy keeps in-frame clones and lacks some. The data hold approximately 1,500,000 clones, with roughly 96% observed a single time. Source material: naive CD4+ T cells sorted from blood. Subset in this sample: CD45RA+ positively selected. These receptors were collected from a man aged 30 to 39 in good health.

This sequence joins TRBV19 and TRBJ1-4; tentative D call: TRBD1 (6 bases). CDR1 is LNHDA, CDR2 SQIVND, per germline (reference sequence). The CDR3 length is 17 residues. V was trimmed by 6 bases and J by 7 bases, leaving 24 bases between them. DNA of the CDR3: TGTGCCAGTAGATCGCCTCGGGGGGCGAGGGGGATTGAAAAACTGTTTTTT. It specifies CASRSPRGARGIEKLFF.

The chain employs TRBV5-4 and TRBJ2-1, with a tentative D call TRBD2 (6 bases). The CDR3 has 16 residues. Trimming stripped 1 base from V and 8 bases from J, with 19 bases between. Germline V gene sequence: CDR1 SGHNT, CDR2 YYREEE (reference sequence). CDR3: CASSLSGLFWRDEQFF. The CDR3 nucleotides read TGTGCCAGCAGCTTGTCGGGTCTATTTTGGAGGGATGAGCAGTTCTTC.

CDR3 coding DNA: TGTGCCAGCTCAGGGCTGGGGGCAGGCGAGCAGTACTTC. Amino acid sequence: CASSGLGAGEQYF. This chain links TRBV18 with TRBJ2-7; TRBD1 is a possible D gene (6 bases). V lost 5 bases to trimming and J lost 6 bases, with 14 bases between them. The CDR3 spans 13 residues. Germline-derived CDR1 and CDR2 are KGHSH and LQKENI.

Here the CDR3 reads CSVVKTGPEQFF. In nucleotides, the CDR3 is TGCAGCGTCGTCAAAACAGGGCCCGAGCAGTTCTTC. V is TRBV29-1 and J is TRBJ2-7; D may be TRBD1 (6 bases). The J call may be in error: the DNA end matches TRBJ2-1 better. The CDR3 has 12 residues. Per the germline V gene, CDR1 is SQVTM and CDR2 is ANQGSEA.

The count of this clone is one. The V call is TRBV5-1, the J call TRBJ2-7, with D unclear. Trimming cost V 0 bases and J 5 bases, with 12 bases left between them. The germline CDR1 and CDR2 sequences are SGHRS and YFSETQ. This CDR3 spans 14 amino acids. The CDR3 sequence: CASSLVRLRHEQYF. The CDR3 DNA is TGCGCCAGCAGCTTGGTAAGGTTACGGCACGAGCAGTACTTC.

V and J are TRBV10-3 and TRBJ2-1, with D possibly matching TRBD1 (5 bases). The CDR3 length is 15 residues. Germline V lookup: CDR1 ENHRY, CDR2 SYGVKD. The V gene lost 4 bases and the J gene lost 2 bases, with 12 bases spanning the gap. The CDR3 DNA is TGTGCCATCAGTGTGGCGGCAGGGACCTACAATGAGCAGTTCTTC. It specifies CAISVAAGTYNEQFF.

This clone was seen a single time. This chain uses TRBV9 with TRBJ2-7, with D perhaps TRBD2 (6 bases). Germline assignment: CDR1 SGDLS and CDR2 YYNGEE. V lost 0 bases and J 3 bases, leaving 13 bases between the germline ends. The length of the CDR3 is 15 residues. CDR3 nucleotide sequence: TGTGCCAGCAGCGTAGCGGCGGTGGGGGGCTACGAGCAGTACTTC. It translates to CASSVAAVGGYEQYF.

CDR3 sequence reads: CASSPSTEIYGYTF. The CDR3, as DNA: TGTGCCAGCAGCCCATCGACGGAAATCTATGGCTACACCTTC. This sequence joins TRBV6-5 and TRBJ1-2; the D is unclear. Per germline, CDR1 MNHEY and CDR2 SVGAGI. The CDR3 runs 14 residues. V was cut by 6 bases and J by 4 bases, with 15 bases left in between.

This rearrangement joins TRBV6-1 to TRBJ2-7; no clear D. The germline V gene encodes CDR1 MNHNS and CDR2 SASEGT. CDR3 length: 15 amino acids. V was pared by 1 base and J by 0 bases, with 10 bases between. CDR3 residues: CASSEEWASSYEQYF. The CDR3 DNA follows: TGTGCCAGCAGTGAAGAGTGGGCGAGCTCCTACGAGCAGTACTTC.

The chain employs TRBV11-3 and TRBJ2-1; D ambiguous. The V and J ends lost 1 base and 0 bases respectively, with 7 bases between them. Germline CDR1 is SGHNT and CDR2 is YENEEA. The CDR3 length is 15 residues. The CDR3 region is CASSLGPGSYNEQFF. The DNA of the CDR3 is TGTGCCAGCAGCTTAGGTCCGGGCTCCTACAATGAGCAGTTCTTC.

CDR3 in amino acids: CASRRTRITGELFF. The CDR3 DNA is TGTGCCAGCAGGCGGACTAGGATCACCGGGGAGCTGTTTTTT. The chain recombines TRBV27 with TRBJ2-2; 7 positions match TRBD2. The ends lost 6 bases at V and 4 bases at J; junction bases unmatched: 5. From germline, CDR1 is MNHEY and CDR2 SMNVEV (reference sequence). The CDR3 runs to 14 residues.

The count of this clone is one. The rearrangement uses TRBV20-1 and TRBJ1-1, with unresolved D. Germline CDR1 reads DFQATT; CDR2 reads SNEGSKA (reference sequence). CDR3 length: 11 amino acids. CDR3 residues: CRSDRGTEAFF. In DNA form, the CDR3 reads TGCAGATCTGACCGGGGAACTGAAGCTTTCTTT.

This clone was counted a single time. The rearrangement uses TRBV5-1 and TRBJ2-1; TRBD2 agrees at 14 bases. J gave up 8 bases and V 3 bases, and 4 bases lay outside the gene matches. Germline values: CDR1 SGHRS, CDR2 YFSETQ. CDR3 length equals 15 residues. The CDR3 bases are TGCGCCAGCAGCTATCCGGGACTAGCGGGAGATGAGCAGTTCTTC. This codes for CASSYPGLAGDEQFF.

V gene TRBV19 combines with J gene TRBJ1-1; D remains ambiguous. The germline CDR1 and CDR2 sequences are LNHDA and SQIVND (reference sequence). The CDR3 runs 13 residues. V was shortened by 5 bases and J by 1 base, with 8 bases between the two germline ends. The CDR3 loop is CASSETPNTEAFF. The DNA for the CDR3 is TGTGCCAGTAGTGAGACACCGAACACTGAAGCTTTCTTT.

The chain has TRBV5-8 and TRBJ1-5; D remains ambiguous. Germline V gives CDR1 SGHTS, CDR2 YDEGEE. The CDR3 extends over 15 amino acids. V was clipped by 0 bases and J by 8 bases, with 15 bases between them. Here the CDR3 reads CASSLAGKTAEPQHF. For the CDR3, the DNA is TGTGCCAGCAGCTTGGCCGGGAAGACTGCCGAGCCCCAGCATTTT.

CDR3 sequence reads: CASSFTTPNYEQYF. The CDR3 region has the DNA TGTGCCAGCAGCTTTACTACCCCGAACTACGAGCAGTACTTC. J is TRBJ2-7 and V is TRBV11-2; no clear D. The germline CDR1 and CDR2 sequences are SGHAT and FQNNGV. This CDR3 region has 14 residues. V was trimmed by 3 bases and J by 3 bases, leaving 12 bases between them.

V and J are TRBV7-9 and TRBJ2-7, with 7 bases matching TRBD2. V shed 5 bases and J 7 bases; nucleotides not matched to a gene: 5. The CDR3 loop spans 12 amino acids. Germline CDR1 is SEHNR and CDR2 is FQNEAQ (reference sequence). The CDR3 DNA sequence: TGTGCCAGCAGCCCCCGGGAGGCGGAGCAGTACTTC. This codes for CASSPREAEQYF.

The rearrangement joins TRBV5-4 to TRBJ2-5, with a tentative D call TRBD2 (5 bases). The CDR3 contains 13 residues. V was cut by 3 bases and J by 7 bases, with 13 bases left in between. Looked up from germline, CDR1 is SGHNT and CDR2 is YYREEE (reference sequence). The CDR3 DNA is TGTGCCAGCAGCTCTGAGAGGGCCGCGACCCAGTACTTC. Its protein product is CASSSERAATQYF.

The genes are TRBV28 and TRBJ2-7; 7 bases fit TRBD2. Per the germline V gene, CDR1 is MDHEN and CDR2 is SYDVKM. CDR3 length: 15 amino acids. The V gene end was trimmed by 2 bases and the J gene end by 1 base; junction bases not matched to a gene: 5. Here the CDR3 DNA reads TGTGCCAGCAGTTTAGAGGGACTACTTTCCTACGAGCAGTACTTC. This gives the protein CASSLEGLLSYEQYF.

The chain recombines TRBV11-3 with TRBJ2-1; 7 nucleotides agree with TRBD1. The germline V gene encodes CDR1 SGHNT and CDR2 YENEEA. V lost 1 base to trimming and J lost 5 bases; unmatched junction nucleotides: 2. CDR3 length equals 14 residues. The CDR3 protein is CASSLGGQNNEQFF. CDR3 in DNA: TGTGCCAGCAGCTTAGGGGGACAGAACAATGAGCAGTTCTTC.

V gene TRBV20-1 combines with J gene TRBJ2-7, with D perhaps matching TRBD1 (5 bases). The length of the CDR3 is 11 residues. The germline V gene has CDR1 DFQATT and CDR2 SNEGSKA (reference sequence). V was clipped by 2 bases and J by 5 bases, with 7 bases between them. The CDR3 spells CSARQGNEQYF. In nucleotides, the CDR3 is TGCAGTGCTAGACAGGGCAACGAGCAGTACTTC.

CDR3 bases: TGTGCCAGTAGTGTGCAGGTAGGGTCCTACGAGCAGTACTTC. Translation gives CASSVQVGSYEQYF. The gene calls are TRBV19 and TRBJ2-7; D remains unclear. There are 14 residues in the CDR3. Trimming shortened V by 5 bases and J by 1 base, and 12 bases separated the two germline ends. Germline V gene sequence: CDR1 LNHDA, CDR2 SQIVND (reference sequence). Together with reference TRBV19 and TRBJ2-7, the CDR3 gives the full variable domain: DGGITQSPKYLFRKEGQNVTLSCEQNLNHDAMYWYRQDPGQGLRLIYYSQIVNDFQKGDIAEGYSVSREKKESFPLTVTSAQKNPTAFYLCASSVQVGSYEQYFGPGTRLTVT.

The chain recombines TRBV15 with TRBJ2-7, with TRBD1 matching over 8 bases. The ends lost 4 bases at V and 2 bases at J; junction bases unmatched: 4. CDR1 and CDR2 (germline): LNHNV, YYDKDF (reference sequence). The length of the CDR3 is 14 residues. The chain's CDR3 is CATSKDRVAYEQYF. The CDR3, as DNA: TGTGCCACCAGCAAGGACAGGGTGGCCTACGAGCAGTACTTC.

This clone was recorded once. Written as DNA, the CDR3 is TGTGCCAGCAGCCGTAGCGGGAGATTGAACAATGAGCAGTTCTTC. Protein product: CASSRSGRLNNEQFF. This chain uses TRBV5-4 with TRBJ2-1; 9 bases fit TRBD2. J was trimmed by 5 bases and V by 4 bases; bases with no gene match: 7. Germline CDR1 is SGHNT and CDR2 is YYREEE (reference sequence). CDR3 length: 15 residues.

The chain uses TRBV7-2 and TRBJ2-1; tentative D call: TRBD2 (5 bases). Germline V gives CDR1 SGHTA, CDR2 FQGNSA. V was pared by 7 bases and J by 0 bases, with 7 bases between. The CDR3 totals 13 residues. The CDR3 DNA reads TGTGCCAGCACCCGGGACTCCTACAATGAGCAGTTCTTC. Translated: CASTRDSYNEQFF. Based on the CDR3 plus reference TRBV7-2 and TRBJ2-1, the full variable domain is GAGVSQSPSNKVTEKGKDVELRCDPISGHTALYWYRQSLGQGLEFLIYFQGNSAPDKSGLPSDRFSAERTGGSVSTLTIQRTQQEDSAVYLCASTRDSYNEQFFGPGTRLTVL.